This record covers a single T cell receptor (beta chain). PCR used 60 Vbeta primers and 13 Jbeta primers. Sequencing used immunoSEQ multiplex PCR; TCRdb keeps in-frame clones, though not all of them. Of fewer than 200,000 clones listed, approximately 80% are singletons. This sample is part of a study of cytomegalovirus exposure and HLA in healthy donors. The TCR originated in a woman in her twenties or thirties in good health and CMV-seropositive. Sequenced: PBMCs.

CDR3 coding DNA: TGTGCCATCAGCTTGAATTCGCCGGGGATTAATGAAAAACTGTTTTTT. It translates to CAISLNSPGINEKLFF. This sequence joins TRBV10-3 and TRBJ1-4; D uncertain. Per germline, CDR1 ENHRY and CDR2 SYGVKD. V was pared by 6 bases and J by 4 bases, with 18 bases between. This CDR3 is built from 16 residues.